The 22 T cell receptor beta chains listed next were all sequenced from one sample in a study of CD8+ T cells in alopecia areata. cDNA reverse transcribed from extracted RNA served as the sequencing template. Only in-frame clones appear in the TCRdb table, and some are missing; sequencing was by immunoSEQ multiplex PCR. The sample has roughly 210,000 clones; less than 45% are singletons. As for treatment: oral pan-JAK inhibitor, 5-10 mg twice daily. The source material was CD4+ T cells sorted from blood, sampled around week 37, from a patient treated with tofacitinib. These receptors all stem from a human donor with alopecia areata.

Of note for this clone: The same CDR3 can be traced to other DNA sequences in this sample. The chain uses TRBV12-5 and TRBJ2-1; 7 bases map to TRBD2. Per the germline V gene, CDR1 is LGHNT and CDR2 is FRNRAP. The ends lost 5 bases at V and 4 bases at J; junction bases unmatched: 5. This CDR3 is 14 amino acids long. Here the CDR3 reads CASGTAGLYNEQFF. The CDR3 DNA sequence: TGTGCTAGTGGTACCGCGGGACTATACAATGAGCAGTTCTTC.

V is TRBV7-9 and J is TRBJ2-7; D ambiguous. Trimming cost V 5 bases and J 2 bases, with 10 bases left between them. The CDR3 is 13 amino acids. Looked up from germline, CDR1 is SEHNR and CDR2 is FQNEAQ (reference sequence). Here the CDR3 reads CASSQAEPYEQYF. In nucleotides, the CDR3 is TGTGCCAGCAGCCAGGCGGAACCCTACGAGCAGTACTTC.

The V and J genes are TRBV29-1 and TRBJ1-1; maybe TRBD1 (5 bases). The CDR3 runs to 13 residues. Trimming left V 6 bases short and J 2 bases short, with 13 bases between. Looked up from germline, CDR1 is SQVTM and CDR2 is ANQGSEA. The CDR3 DNA is TGCAGCGTCTCCGGGACGTTCAACACTGAAGCTTTCTTT. This sequence encodes CSVSGTFNTEAFF. The variable domain in full, with the rest retrieved from reference TRBV29-1 and TRBJ1-1, is SAVISQKPSRDICQRGTSLTIQCQVDSQVTMMFWYRQQPGQSLTLIATANQGSEATYESGFVIDKFPISRPNLTFSTLTVSNMSPEDSSIYLCSVSGTFNTEAFFGQGTRLTVV.

The chain joins TRBV27 to TRBJ2-6, with unresolved D. CDR1 and CDR2 (germline): MNHEY, SMNVEV (reference sequence). The CDR3 runs to 17 residues. Trimming stripped 8 bases from V and 0 bases from J, with 17 bases between. CDR3 region: CASRRYDARSGANVLTF. CDR3 DNA sequence: TGTGCCAGCCGTCGATACGACGCCCGCTCTGGGGCCAACGTCCTGACTTTC.

This clone was seen more than once but under ten times. This chain connects TRBV30 to TRBJ1-3; possibly TRBD1 for D (6 bases). This CDR3 region has 15 residues. V was shortened by 2 bases and J by 3 bases, with 14 bases between the two germline ends. The germline V gene has CDR1 GTSNPN and CDR2 SVGIG (reference sequence). The CDR3: CAWSRTGNGGNTIYF. CDR3 nucleotide sequence: TGTGCCTGGAGTCGAACAGGGAACGGTGGAAACACCATATATTTT.

This clone occurred a few times. The chain uses TRBV6-6 and TRBJ2-5; D gene uncertain. This CDR3 is built from 11 residues. V lost 8 bases and J 7 bases, leaving 11 bases between the germline ends. Per the germline V gene, CDR1 is MNHNY and CDR2 is SVGAGI (reference sequence). As DNA, the CDR3 is TGTGCCAGCGTCGTGGGATGGACCCAGTACTTC. Translation gives CASVVGWTQYF.

The rearrangement joins TRBV7-8 to TRBJ1-1; no firm D call. V was cut by 3 bases and J by 0 bases, with 8 bases left in between. CDR1 and CDR2 (germline): SGHVS, FQNEAQ. The CDR3 consists of 14 residues. As DNA, the CDR3 is TGTGCCAGCAGCTTGGGATCCATGAACACTGAAGCTTTCTTT. As protein: CASSLGSMNTEAFF. The full variable domain, with the rest looked up from reference TRBV7-8 and TRBJ1-1, is GAGVSQSPRYKVAKRGQDVALRCDPISGHVSLFWYQQALGQGPEFLTYFQNEAQLDKSGLPSDRFFAERPEGSVSTLKIQRTQQEDSAVYLCASSLGSMNTEAFFGQGTRLTVV.

This clone was counted between two and nine times. The same CDR3 arises from other DNA sequences in this sample as well. V usage is TRBV9 and J usage is TRBJ2-5; perhaps TRBD1 as D (5 bases). V was trimmed by 1 base and J by 4 bases, leaving 5 bases between them. CDR3 length: 12 amino acids. Germline V gene sequence: CDR1 SGDLS, CDR2 YYNGEE. The CDR3 loop is CASSVRGETQYF. As DNA, the CDR3 is TGTGCCAGCAGCGTAAGGGGAGAGACCCAGTACTTC.

This chain connects TRBV29-1 to TRBJ2-7; TRBD1 might be the D (5 bases). The V gene's germline CDR1 is SQVTM and CDR2 ANQGSEA. Trimming removed 4 bases at V and 4 bases at J, with 14 bases between. The CDR3 totals 13 residues. CDR3 nucleotide sequence: TGCAGCGTTGCTCAGGGTCCACTTTACGAGCAGTACTTC. It codes for CSVAQGPLYEQYF.

The chain couples TRBV5-1 to TRBJ1-4, with 10 bases identical to TRBD1. Germline V lookup: CDR1 SGHRS, CDR2 YFSETQ. This CDR3 contains 15 residues. Trimming removed 5 bases from V and 6 bases from J; junction bases left unmatched: 7. Here the CDR3 reads CASRRDRGHDEKLFF. The CDR3 bases are TGCGCCAGCAGACGAGACAGGGGGCATGATGAAAAACTGTTTTTT.

The chain employs TRBV6-5 and TRBJ2-3; 9 bases match TRBD1. Germline V lookup: CDR1 MNHEY, CDR2 SVGAGI. The V segment lost 4 bases and the J segment 2 bases; nucleotides outside the gene matches: 7. The CDR3 extends over 16 amino acids. The CDR3: CASSLDGTGLTDTQYF. The DNA of the CDR3 is TGTGCCAGCAGTTTAGATGGGACAGGGCTCACAGATACGCAGTATTTT.

The rearrangement links TRBV7-7 to TRBJ2-3; TRBD1 agrees at 8 bases. V dropped 1 base and J dropped 7; count of bases not matched to a gene: 4. This CDR3 contains 14 residues. In germline, CDR1 is SSHAT, CDR2 FNYEAQ (reference sequence). The CDR3 here is CASSLGQGANTQYF. The CDR3 nucleotides read TGTGCCAGCAGCTTAGGGCAGGGGGCAAATACGCAGTATTTT.

This clone came up a few times. The V gene is TRBV11-2, the J gene TRBJ2-3; 11 nucleotides align to TRBD2. The CDR3 has 17 residues. CDR1 is SGHAT and CDR2 is FQNNGV in the germline V gene. J lost 5 bases, V lost 1 base, and 8 bases had no gene match. The CDR3: CASSLVWLAGGGDTQYF. The CDR3 DNA reads TGTGCCAGCAGCTTAGTCTGGCTAGCGGGAGGTGGAGATACGCAGTATTTT.

This clone was detected only a few times. This rearrangement joins TRBV5-1 to TRBJ1-5; no firm D call. The CDR3 loop spans 15 amino acids. Trimming pared 2 bases from V and 0 bases from J, leaving 9 bases between. Germline assignment: CDR1 SGHRS and CDR2 YFSETQ. CDR3 sequence (DNA): TGCGCCAGCAGCTTATACGGGAATAGCAATCAGCCCCAGCATTTT. Its translation is CASSLYGNSNQPQHF.

This clone was observed a single time. V and J are TRBV30 and TRBJ1-4; 8 positions match TRBD1. Trimming cost V 1 base and J 8 bases; bases outside gene matches: 6. The CDR3 consists of 14 residues. Germline V CDR1 and CDR2: GTSNPN, SVGIG (reference sequence). In DNA form, the CDR3 reads TGTGCCTGGAGTGGGGACAGGCAGAGCGAAAAACTGTTTTTT. It specifies CAWSGDRQSEKLFF.

The chain recombines TRBV29-1 with TRBJ1-5; D is unclear. The V and J ends lost 7 bases and 1 base respectively, with 8 bases between them. Germline V gene lookup returns CDR1 SQVTM and CDR2 ANQGSEA. This CDR3 comprises 12 residues. The CDR3 loop is CSASDSNQPQHF. CDR3 nucleotides: TGCAGCGCATCCGACAGCAATCAGCCCCAGCATTTT.

As to this clone: The same CDR3 can be traced to other DNA sequences in this sample. The CDR3 loop reads CASSLSPRANYGYTF. CDR3 nucleotides: TGTGCCAGCAGTTTATCACCCAGGGCCAACTATGGCTACACCTTC. V is TRBV28 and J is TRBJ1-2; D is possibly TRBD1 (5 bases). The CDR3 spans 15 residues. V gave up 1 base and J gave up 2 bases, with 11 bases separating them. CDR1 is MDHEN, CDR2 SYDVKM, per germline.

V is TRBV28 and J is TRBJ2-1; TRBD1 agrees at 10 bases. Germline assignment: CDR1 MDHEN and CDR2 SYDVKM. V shed 7 bases, J shed 7 bases, and the junction held 10 bases outside the gene matches. This CDR3 spans 15 amino acids. The CDR3 DNA sequence: TGTGCCAGCACCCTGGACAGGGGGGGGTATAATGAGCAGTTCTTC. It translates to CASTLDRGGYNEQFF.

This sequence joins TRBV15 and TRBJ2-5; D gene uncertain. CDR1 and CDR2 (germline): LNHNV, YYDKDF (reference sequence). Trimming removed 3 bases at V and 1 base at J, with 9 bases between. There are 14 residues in the CDR3. The CDR3 loop is CATSRGVIQETQYF. The CDR3 DNA follows: TGTGCCACCAGCAGGGGTGTTATCCAAGAGACCCAGTACTTC.

The chain carries TRBV5-4 and TRBJ2-7; 7 bases fit TRBD1. J gave up 0 bases and V 0 bases, and 3 bases lay outside the gene matches. Per the germline V gene, CDR1 is SGHNT and CDR2 is YYREEE (reference sequence). The CDR3 is 15 amino acids. In DNA form, the CDR3 reads TGTGCCAGCAGCTTGGTCGGGGACAGCTCCTACGAGCAGTACTTC. Translating it yields CASSLVGDSSYEQYF.

Sample share makes this clone medium-sized. The chain carries TRBV5-1 and TRBJ2-2; 8 bases match TRBD1. CDR1 SGHRS and CDR2 YFSETQ come from the germline V gene. This CDR3 has 16 amino acids. Losses at the gene ends were 1 base for V and 2 bases for J; bases not matched to a gene: 4. CDR3 amino acids: CASSLMAGGNTGELFF. In DNA form, the CDR3 reads TGCGCCAGCAGCTTGATGGCAGGGGGCAACACCGGGGAGCTGTTTTTT.

The chain is built from TRBV18 and TRBJ2-1; either TRBD1 or TRBD2 may supply D (5 bases each). Looked up from germline, CDR1 is KGHSH and CDR2 is LQKENI. This CDR3 has 15 amino acids. Trimming removed 3 bases at V and 0 bases at J, with 9 bases between. CDR3 in amino acids: CASSPRDRSYNEQFF. CDR3 nucleotides: TGTGCCAGCTCACCCCGGGACCGCTCCTACAATGAGCAGTTCTTC.